Below, one T cell receptor beta chain is given with its context. This clonotype was seen only a few times. Its antigen is unknown. No much larger clone is present one base from it, and per-base qualities are unavailable. Expansion of CD8+CD57+ cells had been shown by flow cytometry in the patients chosen for sequencing. Every patient had severe acquired aplastic anemia, diagnosed using the International Study of Aplastic Anemia and Agranulocytosis and Camitta criteria. At the time blood was sampled, none of the patients had received any therapy. The study deep-sequenced TCR repertoires of sorted CD4+ and CD8+ blood T cells from severe aplastic anemia patients and healthy subjects. Patients were enrolled under clinicaltrials.gov protocols 00001620, 01623167, 00001397, 00071045, 00081523 and 00961064 in the USA. Ficoll-Paque density gradient centrifugation was used to isolate peripheral blood mononuclear cells. Before DNA was extracted, CD4+ and CD8+ T cells were sorted using either FACS or magnetic beads.

The data belong to a study of CD8+CD57+ T cells in acquired aplastic anemia (dated by TCRdb to about 2018). In the study overall: DNA extracted from sorted CD4+ and CD8+ cells had a mean of roughly 3.4 ug, with a range of roughly 0.18 to 27.4 ug. A CD8+CD57+ expansion meant a frequency higher than the mean frequency seen in healthy subjects.

The research as a whole found: Roughly 29 CD8+ CDR3 sequences were shared between patients and controls but appeared highly expressed in patients and within their immunodominant clones. No significant difference in CD8+ Simpson's diversity was found between patients and healthy controls (P=0.060).

There are 14 amino acids in the CDR3, from cysteine to phenylalanine inclusive. Here the CDR3 DNA is all that survives: 42 bases in frame from base 1. Reading the germline V gene gives CDR1 SNHLY and CDR2 FYNNEI. V is cut by 3 bases and J by 0 bases, and the space between the germline ends is 9 bases. Genomic DNA was used as template for profiling of TCR beta VDJ combinations and CDR3 sequences. TCR repertoire sequencing was run on an Illumina HiSeq 2000. In the authors' own workflow: Repertoires were assessed using TRBV/TRBJ rearrangement plots, CDR3 size and DJ length profiles, and Simpson's diversity index. The immunodominant clone was defined as the most abundant DNA sequence in deep sequencing data. CDR3 amino acid sequences were screened for sharing across subjects and were compared with published repertoires and the VDJdb database. TCRdb reprocessed the public reads (quality trimming at Q25 with fastp, clone calling with MiXCR) and kept in-frame beta chains. Merged by CDR3 protein, the rows form single entries marked with the most common genes and DNA. In this record, the V and J calls reflect TCRdb's handling and not the investigators' own analysis. The sample data list 250,000 to 350,000 distinct CDR3 sequences, and approximately 57% of these were observed just once. The top ten clones comprise roughly 1.3% of the sample.

The V gene is TRBV2 and the J gene is TRBJ2-7; a confident D gene designation cannot be given. The TCR originated in a human donor with aplastic anemia. The sequencing input was sorted CD4+, CD8+, or CD8+CD57+ T cells (not recorded which) from PBMCs. The CDR3 protein sequence reads: CASSDWQSSYEQYF. The nucleotides read TGTGCCAGCAGTGACTGGCAGTCCTCCTACGAGCAGTACTTC.